A single TCR beta chain is shown here with its context. The CDR3 is made up of 15 amino acids. The V and J ends lost 4 bases and 1 base, in that order; junction bases with no gene match: 7. Germline CDR1 is SGHKS and CDR2 is YYEKEE (reference sequence). This record belongs to a study of control samples from healthy donors and cancer patients. TCRdb's table, derived via immunoSEQ multiplex PCR, lists solely in-frame clones and lacks some. The data show 150,000 to 200,000 clones, roughly 94% seen once. J is TRBJ2-5 and V is TRBV5-5; TRBD1 aligns across 7 bases. The sample comprised blood. The receptor's source is a woman younger than 30 in good health. CDR3 nucleotides: TGTGCCAGCAGCCATTCCTGGGACAGCCAAGAGACCCAGTACTTC. Its protein is CASSHSWDSQETQYF.